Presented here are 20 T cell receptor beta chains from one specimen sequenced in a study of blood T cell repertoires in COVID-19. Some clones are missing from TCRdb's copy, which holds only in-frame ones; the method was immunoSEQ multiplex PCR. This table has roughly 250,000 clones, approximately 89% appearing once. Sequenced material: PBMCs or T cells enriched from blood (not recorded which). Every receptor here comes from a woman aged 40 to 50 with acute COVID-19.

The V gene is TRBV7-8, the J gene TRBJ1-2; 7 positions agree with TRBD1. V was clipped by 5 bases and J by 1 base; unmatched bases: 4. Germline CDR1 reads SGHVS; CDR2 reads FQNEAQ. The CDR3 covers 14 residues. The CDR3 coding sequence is TGTGCCAGCAGCCCGGACAGGCGTAACTATGGCTACACCTTC. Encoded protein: CASSPDRRNYGYTF.

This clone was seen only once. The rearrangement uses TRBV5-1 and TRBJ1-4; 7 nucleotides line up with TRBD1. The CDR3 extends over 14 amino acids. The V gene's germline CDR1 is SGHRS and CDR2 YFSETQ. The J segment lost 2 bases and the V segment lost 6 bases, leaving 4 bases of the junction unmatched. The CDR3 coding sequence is TGCGCCAGCAAACCACAGGGGACTAATGAAAAACTGTTTTTT. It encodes CASKPQGTNEKLFF.

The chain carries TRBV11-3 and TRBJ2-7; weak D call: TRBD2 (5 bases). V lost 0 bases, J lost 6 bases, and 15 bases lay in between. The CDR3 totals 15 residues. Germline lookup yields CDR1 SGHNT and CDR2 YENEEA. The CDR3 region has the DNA TGTGCCAGCAGCTTAGATCCGCAACGGGATAGCGAGCAGTACGTC. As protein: CASSLDPQRDSEQYV.

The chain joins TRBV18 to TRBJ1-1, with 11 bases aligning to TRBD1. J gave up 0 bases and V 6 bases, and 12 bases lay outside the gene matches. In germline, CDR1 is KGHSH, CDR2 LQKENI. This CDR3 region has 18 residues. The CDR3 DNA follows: TGTGCCAGCTCGGTCGGACAGGGGGCATTGTTCTTGAACACTGAAGCTTTCTTT. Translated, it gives CASSVGQGALFLNTEAFF.

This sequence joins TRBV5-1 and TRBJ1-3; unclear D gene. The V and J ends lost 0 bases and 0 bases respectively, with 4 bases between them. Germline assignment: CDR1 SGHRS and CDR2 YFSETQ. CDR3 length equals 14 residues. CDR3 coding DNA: TGCGCCAGCAGCTTGGACATCTCTGGAAACACCATATATTTT. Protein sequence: CASSLDISGNTIYF.

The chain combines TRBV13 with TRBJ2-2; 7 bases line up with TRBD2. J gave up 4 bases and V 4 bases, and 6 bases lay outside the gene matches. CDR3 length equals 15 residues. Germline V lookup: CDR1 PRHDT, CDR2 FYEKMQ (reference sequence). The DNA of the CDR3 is TGTGCCAGCAGCTACGGCGGGAGCGTCACCGGGGAGCTGTTTTTT. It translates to CASSYGGSVTGELFF.

CDR3 sequence: CSVDGQGAHEQFF. Written as DNA, the CDR3 is TGCAGCGTTGACGGGCAGGGGGCCCATGAGCAGTTCTTC. The genes are TRBV29-1 and TRBJ2-1, with 8 bases matching TRBD1. The CDR3 length is 13 residues. V trimming: 3 bases; J trimming: 8 bases; junction bases outside the gene matches: 6. Per the germline V gene, CDR1 is SQVTM and CDR2 is ANQGSEA.

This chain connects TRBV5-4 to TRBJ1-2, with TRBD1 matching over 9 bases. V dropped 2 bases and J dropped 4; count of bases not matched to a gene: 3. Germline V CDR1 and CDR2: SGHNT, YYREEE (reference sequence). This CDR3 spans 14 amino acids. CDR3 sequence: CASSLLTGGYGYTF. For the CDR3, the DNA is TGTGCCAGCAGCTTATTGACAGGGGGCTATGGCTACACCTTC.

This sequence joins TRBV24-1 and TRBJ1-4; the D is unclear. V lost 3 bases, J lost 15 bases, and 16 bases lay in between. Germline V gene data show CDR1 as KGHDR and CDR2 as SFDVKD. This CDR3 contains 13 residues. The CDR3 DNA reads TGTGCCACCAGTGATGCCGGAACCCGGAGGATGTTTTTT. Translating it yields CATSDAGTRRMFF.

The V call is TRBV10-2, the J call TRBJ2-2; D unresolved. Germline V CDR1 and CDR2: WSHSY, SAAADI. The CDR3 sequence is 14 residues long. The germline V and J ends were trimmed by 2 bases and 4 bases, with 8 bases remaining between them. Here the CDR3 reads CASSETPRTGELFF. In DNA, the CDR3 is TGCGCCAGCAGTGAGACTCCCCGCACCGGGGAGCTGTTTTTT.

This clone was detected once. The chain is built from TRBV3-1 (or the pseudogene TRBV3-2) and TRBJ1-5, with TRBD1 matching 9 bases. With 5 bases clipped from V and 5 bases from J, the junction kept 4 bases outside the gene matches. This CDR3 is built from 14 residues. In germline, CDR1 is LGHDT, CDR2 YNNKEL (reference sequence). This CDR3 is CASSRQGVYQPQHF. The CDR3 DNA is TGTGCCAGCAGCAGACAGGGGGTCTATCAGCCCCAGCATTTT.

For the CDR3, the DNA is TGTGCCAAAAAACCGCGTGGGACTAGCGGGAGTACCTCCTACAATGAGCAGTTCTTC. Its protein is CAKKPRGTSGSTSYNEQFF. V gene TRBV21-1 combines with J gene TRBJ2-1; TRBD2 is taken as the D call from the table, unchecked against the DNA. TRBV21-1 represents a pseudogene. CDR3 length equals 19 residues.

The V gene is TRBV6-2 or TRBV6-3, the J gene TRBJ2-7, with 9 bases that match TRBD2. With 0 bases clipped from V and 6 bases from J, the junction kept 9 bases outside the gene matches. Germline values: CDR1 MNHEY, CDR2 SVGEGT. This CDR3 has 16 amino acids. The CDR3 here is CASSYSRGLAGSEQYV. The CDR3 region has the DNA TGTGCCAGCAGTTACTCACGTGGGCTAGCGGGAAGCGAGCAGTACGTC.

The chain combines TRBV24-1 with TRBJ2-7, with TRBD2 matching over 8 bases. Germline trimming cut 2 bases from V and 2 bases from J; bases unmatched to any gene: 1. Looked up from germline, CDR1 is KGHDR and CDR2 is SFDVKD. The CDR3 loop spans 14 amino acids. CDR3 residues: CATSDSGRAYEQYF. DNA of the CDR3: TGTGCCACCAGTGATTCCGGGAGGGCCTACGAGCAGTACTTC.

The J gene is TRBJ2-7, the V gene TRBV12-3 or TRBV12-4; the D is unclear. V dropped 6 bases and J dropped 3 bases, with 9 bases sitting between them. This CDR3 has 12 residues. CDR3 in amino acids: CASRIAGYEQYF. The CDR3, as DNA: TGTGCCAGCAGAATAGCTGGCTACGAGCAGTACTTC.

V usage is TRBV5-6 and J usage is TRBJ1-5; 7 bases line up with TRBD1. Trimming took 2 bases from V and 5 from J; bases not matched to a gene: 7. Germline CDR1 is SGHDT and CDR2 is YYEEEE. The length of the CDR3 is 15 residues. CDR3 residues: CASSLSTGIYQPQHF. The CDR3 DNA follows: TGTGCCAGCAGCTTATCGACAGGGATCTATCAGCCCCAGCATTTT.

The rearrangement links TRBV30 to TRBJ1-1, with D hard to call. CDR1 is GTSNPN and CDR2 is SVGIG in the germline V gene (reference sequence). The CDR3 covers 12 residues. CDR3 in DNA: TGTGCGCACGACGGGGAAAAGGTTGAAGCTTTCTTT. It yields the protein CAHDGEKVEAFF.

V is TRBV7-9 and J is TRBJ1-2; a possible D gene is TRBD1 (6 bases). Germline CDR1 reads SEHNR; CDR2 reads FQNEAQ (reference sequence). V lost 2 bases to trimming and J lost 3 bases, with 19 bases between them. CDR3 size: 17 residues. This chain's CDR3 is CASSLRGQGHIYYGYTF. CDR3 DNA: TGTGCCAGCAGCTTAAGAGGCCAGGGACATATATACTATGGCTACACCTTC.

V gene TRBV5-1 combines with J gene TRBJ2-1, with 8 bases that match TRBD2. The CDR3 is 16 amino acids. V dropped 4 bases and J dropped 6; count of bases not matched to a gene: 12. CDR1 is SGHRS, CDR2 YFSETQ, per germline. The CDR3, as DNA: TGCGCCAGCAGCGGCGATAGCGGGACCTCTGGCAATGAGCAGTTCTTC. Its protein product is CASSGDSGTSGNEQFF.

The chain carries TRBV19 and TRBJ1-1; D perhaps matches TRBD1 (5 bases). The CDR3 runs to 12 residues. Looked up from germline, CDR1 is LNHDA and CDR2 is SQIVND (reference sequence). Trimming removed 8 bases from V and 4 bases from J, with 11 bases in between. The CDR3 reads CASAGLGTEAFF. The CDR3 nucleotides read TGTGCCAGTGCAGGGTTGGGCACTGAAGCTTTCTTT.